Described below is a single TCR beta chain sequence and its context. Its target is unknown. Losses at the gene ends were 5 bases for V and 10 bases for J; bases not matched to a gene: 10. The CDR3 extends over 15 amino acids. The germline CDR1 and CDR2 sequences are SGHVS and FQNEAQ. The data belong to a study of T cells in tuberculosis. TCRdb keeps only in-frame clones here, not all; method: immunoSEQ multiplex PCR. The sample includes 30,000 to 40,000 clones, approximately 89% of them seen just once. At study entry, adolescents had tuberculin skin tests and IGRA screening. General study results and limits: Active tuberculosis TCR-alpha repertoires lay closer to GMM-specific TCRs than IGRA-negative controls, suggesting clonal expansion. GEM motif frequencies gave 55% to 75% accuracy; the GMM repertoire gave about 90%.

The chain recombines TRBV7-8 with TRBJ1-6; TRBD1 agrees at 8 bases. This TCR derives from a donor between 10 and 35 years old with latent tuberculosis or without tuberculosis infection. Specimen: PBMCs. In DNA, the CDR3 is TGTGCCAGCAGCACTCCCACAGGGGGTGGGTCACCCCTCCACTTT. This encodes CASSTPTGGGSPLHF.